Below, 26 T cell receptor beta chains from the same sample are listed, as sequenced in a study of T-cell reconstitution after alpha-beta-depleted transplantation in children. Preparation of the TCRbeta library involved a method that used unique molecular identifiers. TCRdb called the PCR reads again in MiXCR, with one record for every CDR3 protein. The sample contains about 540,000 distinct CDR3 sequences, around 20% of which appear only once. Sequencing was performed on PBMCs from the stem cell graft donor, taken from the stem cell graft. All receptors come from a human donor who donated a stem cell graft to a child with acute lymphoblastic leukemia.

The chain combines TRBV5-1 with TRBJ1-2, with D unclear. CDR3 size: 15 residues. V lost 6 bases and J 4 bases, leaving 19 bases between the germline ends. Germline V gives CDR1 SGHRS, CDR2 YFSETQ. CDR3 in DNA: TGCGCCAGCACCCCCGGGCAGGCCGGAGGCTATGGCTACACCTTC. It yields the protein CASTPGQAGGYGYTF. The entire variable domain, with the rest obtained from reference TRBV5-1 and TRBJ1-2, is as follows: KAGVTQTPRYLIKTRGQQVTLSCSPISGHRSVSWYQQTPGQGLQFLFEYFSETQRNKGNFPGRFSGRQFSNSRSEMNVSTLELGDSALYLCASTPGQAGGYGYTFGSGTRLTVV.

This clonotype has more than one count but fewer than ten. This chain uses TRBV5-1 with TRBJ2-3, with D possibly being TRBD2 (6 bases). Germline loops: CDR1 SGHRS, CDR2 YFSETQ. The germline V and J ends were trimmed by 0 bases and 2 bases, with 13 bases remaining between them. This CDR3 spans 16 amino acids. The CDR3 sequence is CASSLDVAALTDTQYF. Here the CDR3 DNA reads TGCGCCAGCAGCTTGGACGTAGCGGCACTCACAGATACGCAGTATTTT.

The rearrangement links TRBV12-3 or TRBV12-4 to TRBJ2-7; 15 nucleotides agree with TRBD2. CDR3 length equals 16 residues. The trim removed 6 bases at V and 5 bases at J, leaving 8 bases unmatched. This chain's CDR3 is CASSWGLAGGSHEQYF. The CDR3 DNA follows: TGTGCCAGCAGCTGGGGACTAGCGGGAGGATCCCACGAGCAGTACTTC.

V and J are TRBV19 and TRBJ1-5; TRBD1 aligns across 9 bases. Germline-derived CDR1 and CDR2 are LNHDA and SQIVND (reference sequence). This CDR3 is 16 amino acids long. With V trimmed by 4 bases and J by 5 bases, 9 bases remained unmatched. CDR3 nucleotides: TGTGCCAGTAGTACCCTCACAGGGGGCCCGCATCAGCCCCAGCATTTT. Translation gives CASSTLTGGPHQPQHF.

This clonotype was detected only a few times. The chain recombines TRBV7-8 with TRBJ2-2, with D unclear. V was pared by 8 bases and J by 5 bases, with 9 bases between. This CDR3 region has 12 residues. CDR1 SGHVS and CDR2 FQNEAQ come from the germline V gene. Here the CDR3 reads CASSRPTGELFF. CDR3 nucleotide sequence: TGTGCCAGCTCTCGCCCTACCGGGGAGCTGTTTTTT.

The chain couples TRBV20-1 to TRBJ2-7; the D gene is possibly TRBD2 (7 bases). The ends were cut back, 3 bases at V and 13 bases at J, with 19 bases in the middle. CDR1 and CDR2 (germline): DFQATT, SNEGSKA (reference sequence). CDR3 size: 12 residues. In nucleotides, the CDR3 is TGCAGTGCTAGGGCGGGGGCCTTTGAGTACTACTTC. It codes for CSARAGAFEYYF.

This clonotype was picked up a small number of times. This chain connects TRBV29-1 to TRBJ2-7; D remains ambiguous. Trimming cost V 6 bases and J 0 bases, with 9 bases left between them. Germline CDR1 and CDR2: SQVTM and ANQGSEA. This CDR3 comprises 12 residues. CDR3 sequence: CSVRTVSYEQYF. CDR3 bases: TGCAGCGTCCGGACCGTCTCCTACGAGCAGTACTTC.

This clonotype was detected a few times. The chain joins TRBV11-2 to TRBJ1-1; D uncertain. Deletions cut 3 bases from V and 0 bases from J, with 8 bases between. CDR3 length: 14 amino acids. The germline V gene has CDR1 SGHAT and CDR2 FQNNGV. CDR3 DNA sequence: TGTGCCAGCAGCTTTAAAAGGATGAACACTGAAGCTTTCTTT. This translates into CASSFKRMNTEAFF.

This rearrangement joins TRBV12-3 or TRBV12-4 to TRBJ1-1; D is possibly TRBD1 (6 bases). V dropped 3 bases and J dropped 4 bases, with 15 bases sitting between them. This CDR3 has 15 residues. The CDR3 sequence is CASSFPAGGGTEAFF. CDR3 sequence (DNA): TGTGCCAGCAGTTTCCCTGCGGGGGGCGGCACTGAAGCTTTCTTT.

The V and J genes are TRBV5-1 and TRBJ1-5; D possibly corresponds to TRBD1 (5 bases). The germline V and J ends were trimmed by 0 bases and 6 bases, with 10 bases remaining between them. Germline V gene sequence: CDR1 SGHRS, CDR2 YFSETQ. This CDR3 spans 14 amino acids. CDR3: CASSLGQRGQPQHF. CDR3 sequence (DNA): TGCGCCAGCAGCTTGGGCCAGAGGGGTCAGCCCCAGCATTTT.

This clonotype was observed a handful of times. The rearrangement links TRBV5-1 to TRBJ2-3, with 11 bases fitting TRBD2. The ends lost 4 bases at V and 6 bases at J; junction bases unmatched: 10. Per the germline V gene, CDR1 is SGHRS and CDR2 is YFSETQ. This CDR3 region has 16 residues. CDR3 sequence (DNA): TGCGCCAGCAGCCCAGGGACTAGCGGAGGGCGGGATACGCAGTATTTT. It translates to CASSPGTSGGRDTQYF.

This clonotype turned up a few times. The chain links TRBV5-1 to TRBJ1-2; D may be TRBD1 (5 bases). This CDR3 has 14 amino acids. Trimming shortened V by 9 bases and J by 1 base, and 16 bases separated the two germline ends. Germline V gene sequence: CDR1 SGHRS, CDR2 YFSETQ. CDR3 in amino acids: CATRRGDGNYGYTF. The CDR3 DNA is TGCGCCACGAGGCGGGGGGACGGTAACTATGGCTACACCTTC. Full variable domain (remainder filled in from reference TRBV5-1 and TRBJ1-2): KAGVTQTPRYLIKTRGQQVTLSCSPISGHRSVSWYQQTPGQGLQFLFEYFSETQRNKGNFPGRFSGRQFSNSRSEMNVSTLELGDSALYLCATRRGDGNYGYTFGSGTRLTVV.

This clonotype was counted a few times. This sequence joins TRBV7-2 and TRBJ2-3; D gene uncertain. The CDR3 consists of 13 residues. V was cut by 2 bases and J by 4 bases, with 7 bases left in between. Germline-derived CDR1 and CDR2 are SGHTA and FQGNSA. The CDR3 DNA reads TGTGCCAGCAGCTTAATAACCGCAGATACGCAGTATTTT. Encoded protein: CASSLITADTQYF. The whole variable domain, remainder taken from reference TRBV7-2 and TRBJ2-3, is GAGVSQSPSNKVTEKGKDVELRCDPISGHTALYWYRQSLGQGLEFLIYFQGNSAPDKSGLPSDRFSAERTGGSVSTLTIQRTQQEDSAVYLCASSLITADTQYFGPGTRLTVL.

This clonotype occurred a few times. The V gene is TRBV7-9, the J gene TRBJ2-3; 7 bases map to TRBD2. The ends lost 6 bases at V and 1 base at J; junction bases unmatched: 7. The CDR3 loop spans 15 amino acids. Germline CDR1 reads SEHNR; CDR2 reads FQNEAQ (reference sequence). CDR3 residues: CASRSTSARTDTQYF. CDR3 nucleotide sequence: TGTGCCAGCAGATCCACTAGCGCCCGCACAGATACGCAGTATTTT. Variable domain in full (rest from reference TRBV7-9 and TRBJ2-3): DTGVSQNPRHKITKRGQNVTFRCDPISEHNRLYWYRQTLGQGPEFLTYFQNEAQLEKSRLLSDRFSAERPKGSFSTLEIQRTEQGDSAMYLCASRSTSARTDTQYFGPGTRLTVL.

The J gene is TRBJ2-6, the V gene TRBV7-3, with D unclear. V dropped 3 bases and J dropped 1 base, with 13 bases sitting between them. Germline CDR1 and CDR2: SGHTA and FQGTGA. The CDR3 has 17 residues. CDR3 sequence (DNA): TGTGCCAGCAGCTTTGGATACCTTCCTTCTGGGGCCAACGTCCTGACTTTC. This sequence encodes CASSFGYLPSGANVLTF. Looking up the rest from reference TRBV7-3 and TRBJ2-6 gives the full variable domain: GAGVSQTPSNKVTEKGKYVELRCDPISGHTALYWYRQSLGQGPEFLIYFQGTGAADDSGLPNDRFFAVRPEGSVSTLKIQRTERGDSAVYLCASSFGYLPSGANVLTFGAGSRLTVL.

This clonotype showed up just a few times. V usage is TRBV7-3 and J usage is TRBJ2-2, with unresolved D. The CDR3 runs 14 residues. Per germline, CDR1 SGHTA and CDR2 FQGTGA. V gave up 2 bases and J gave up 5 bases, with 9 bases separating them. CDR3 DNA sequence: TGTGCCAGCAGCTTAGGGATGAAAACCGGGGAGCTGTTTTTT. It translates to CASSLGMKTGELFF.

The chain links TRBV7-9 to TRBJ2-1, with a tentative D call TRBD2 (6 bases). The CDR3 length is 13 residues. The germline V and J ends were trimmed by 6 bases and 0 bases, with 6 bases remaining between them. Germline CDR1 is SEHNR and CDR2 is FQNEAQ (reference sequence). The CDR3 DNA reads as TGTGCCAGCAGGGACTACTCCTACAATGAGCAGTTCTTC. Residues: CASRDYSYNEQFF.

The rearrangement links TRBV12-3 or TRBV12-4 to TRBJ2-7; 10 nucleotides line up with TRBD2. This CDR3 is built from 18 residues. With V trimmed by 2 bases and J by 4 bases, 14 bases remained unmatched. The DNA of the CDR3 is TGTGCCAGCAGTTTAAAAGAGCGGGAGGGTTCCTCGGGGTACGAGCAGTACTTC. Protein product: CASSLKEREGSSGYEQYF.

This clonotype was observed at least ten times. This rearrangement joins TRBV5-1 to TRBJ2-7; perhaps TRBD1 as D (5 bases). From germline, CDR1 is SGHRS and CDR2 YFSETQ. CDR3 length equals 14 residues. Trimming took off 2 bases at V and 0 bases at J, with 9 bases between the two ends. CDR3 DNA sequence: TGCGCCAGCAGCTTTGACAGAAGCTCCTACGAGCAGTACTTC. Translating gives CASSFDRSSYEQYF.

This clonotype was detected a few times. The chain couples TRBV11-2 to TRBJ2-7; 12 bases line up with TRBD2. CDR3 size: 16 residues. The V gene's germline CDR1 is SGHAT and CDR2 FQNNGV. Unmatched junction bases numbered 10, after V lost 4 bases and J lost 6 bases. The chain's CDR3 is CASSSLAGGVSPEQYF. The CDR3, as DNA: TGTGCCAGCAGCTCTCTAGCGGGAGGGGTGTCCCCCGAGCAGTACTTC.

The CDR3 nucleotides are TGTGCCAGCAGCCCAGATTTGACCCCTGAAGCTTTCTTT. Protein sequence: CASSPDLTPEAFF. The rearrangement links TRBV7-2 to TRBJ1-1; no clear D gene. V was pared by 5 bases and J by 6 bases, with 13 bases between. From germline, CDR1 is SGHTA and CDR2 FQGNSA. The CDR3 runs 13 residues.

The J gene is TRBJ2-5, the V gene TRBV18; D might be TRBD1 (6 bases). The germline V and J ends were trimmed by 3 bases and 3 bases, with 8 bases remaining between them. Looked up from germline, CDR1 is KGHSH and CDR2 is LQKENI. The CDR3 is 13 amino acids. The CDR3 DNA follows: TGTGCCAGCTCACCTGGACAGAAAGAGACCCAGTACTTC. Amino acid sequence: CASSPGQKETQYF.

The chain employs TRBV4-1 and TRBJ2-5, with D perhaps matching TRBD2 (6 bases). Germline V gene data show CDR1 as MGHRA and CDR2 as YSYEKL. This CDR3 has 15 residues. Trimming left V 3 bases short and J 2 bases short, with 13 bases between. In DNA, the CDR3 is TGCGCCAGCAGCCACGCGGGGTTGCTACAAGAGACCCAGTACTTC. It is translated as CASSHAGLLQETQYF.

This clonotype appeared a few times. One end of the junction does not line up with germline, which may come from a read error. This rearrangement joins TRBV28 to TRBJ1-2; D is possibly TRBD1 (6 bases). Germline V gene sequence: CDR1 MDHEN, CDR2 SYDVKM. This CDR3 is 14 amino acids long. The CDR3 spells CASSYRVSNYGYTF. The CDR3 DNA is TGTGCTAGCAGTTACAGGGTTTCTAACTATGGCTACACCTTC.

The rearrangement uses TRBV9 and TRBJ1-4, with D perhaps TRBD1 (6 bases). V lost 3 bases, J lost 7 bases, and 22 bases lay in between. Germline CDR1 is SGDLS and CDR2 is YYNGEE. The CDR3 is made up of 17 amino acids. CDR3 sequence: CASSANERQVIGEKLFF. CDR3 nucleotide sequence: TGTGCCAGCAGCGCCAACGAGAGACAGGTCATTGGTGAAAAACTGTTTTTT.

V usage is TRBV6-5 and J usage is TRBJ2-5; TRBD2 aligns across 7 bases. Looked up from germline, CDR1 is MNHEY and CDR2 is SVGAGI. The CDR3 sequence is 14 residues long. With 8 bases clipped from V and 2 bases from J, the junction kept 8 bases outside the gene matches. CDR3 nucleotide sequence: TGTGCCAGCGTTAGGGACTACATACAAGAGACCCAGTACTTC. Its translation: CASVRDYIQETQYF.